This T cell receptor beta chain stems from a study of T cell responses to AZD1222 COVID-19 vaccine. Study-wide results and caveats: The study sampled repertoires only after the peak T cell response. Clonal diversity was possibly underestimated, and white British individuals and females predominated among donors. Seropositive at baseline were only six AZD1222 recipients.

Germline V gives CDR1 LNHNV, CDR2 YYDKDF (reference sequence). The V end lost 3 bases, the J end lost 6 bases, and 13 bases lay between the germline ends. The CDR3 covers 14 residues. Assay: immunoSEQ multiplex PCR; the TCRdb copy retains only in-frame clones and omits some. The sample lists roughly 130,000 clones, approximately 88% seen once, with about 7.9% in the top ten. With regard to this clone: What it recognizes is unknown.

This sequence joins TRBV15 and TRBJ2-3; D may be TRBD1 or TRBD2 (5 bases each). This receptor was identified in an adult in good health. The source was peripheral blood, collected on day 0 of AZD1222 vaccination. The DNA for the CDR3 is TGTGCCACCAGCAGGGGGATTGAGGGGGATACGCAGTATTTT. Translating it yields CATSRGIEGDTQYF. The whole variable domain, remainder taken from reference TRBV15 and TRBJ2-3, is DAMVIQNPRYQVTQFGKPVTLSCSQTLNHNVMYWYQQKSSQAPKLLFHYYDKDFNNEADTPDNFQSRRPNTSFCFLDIRSPGLGDTAMYLCATSRGIEGDTQYFGPGTRLTVL.